A single sample is the source of the 24 T cell receptor beta chains below, sequenced in a study of blood T cell repertoires in COVID-19. Libraries were prepared by immunoSEQ multiplex PCR; TCRdb keeps only in-frame clonotypes and omits some of them. This sample has more than 300,000 clones, with approximately 90% found just once. The sample was peripheral blood. The receptors were gathered from a woman aged 30 to 39 with COVID-19, enrolled during active disease.

This clone has just a few counts. This chain joins TRBV4-3 and TRBJ2-1; no clear D. V lost 0 bases and J lost 3, with 3 bases in between. The CDR3 spans 13 residues. Germline CDR1 is LGHNA and CDR2 is YSLEER. In nucleotides, the CDR3 is TGCGCCAGCAGCCAAGATTACTACAATGAGCAGTTCTTC. It encodes CASSQDYYNEQFF.

The chain has TRBV5-1 and TRBJ1-1; the D gene is possibly TRBD1 (6 bases). The CDR3 length is 14 residues. Trimming removed 6 bases at V and 0 bases at J, with 12 bases between. Germline V gene lookup returns CDR1 SGHRS and CDR2 YFSETQ. The CDR3 region has the DNA TGCGCCAGCACCCCAGGGGAAATGAACACTGAAGCTTTCTTT. Translated: CASTPGEMNTEAFF. Full variable domain (rest looked up from reference TRBV5-1 and TRBJ1-1): KAGVTQTPRYLIKTRGQQVTLSCSPISGHRSVSWYQQTPGQGLQFLFEYFSETQRNKGNFPGRFSGRQFSNSRSEMNVSTLELGDSALYLCASTPGEMNTEAFFGQGTRLTVV.

V and J are TRBV11-2 and TRBJ2-6; a weak D match, TRBD1 (6 bases). Germline-derived CDR1 and CDR2 are SGHAT and FQNNGV. CDR3 length equals 19 residues. The V end lost 5 bases, the J end lost 1 base, and 21 bases lay between the germline ends. This chain's CDR3 is CASSPFLGARLSGANVLTF. The CDR3 DNA reads TGTGCCAGCAGCCCTTTCTTGGGGGCGCGACTTTCTGGGGCCAACGTCCTGACTTTC.

The chain carries TRBV21-1 and TRBJ1-1; the table gives TRBD1 as D, unverified against the DNA. TRBV21-1 counts as a pseudogene. CDR3 length equals 20 residues. CDR3 sequence (DNA): TGTGCCAGCAGCAAAGCAAAGGACGGGCAGGGTGTTTTGGGGCTTTTTAGAGCTTTCTTT. It is translated as CASSKAKDGQGVLGLFRAFF.

This rearrangement joins TRBV2 to TRBJ1-5; possible D gene TRBD1, 5 bases. Trimming removed 6 bases from V and 0 bases from J, with 18 bases in between. CDR3 length: 17 residues. From germline, CDR1 is SNHLY and CDR2 FYNNEI. CDR3 nucleotide sequence: TGTGCCAGCAGGATGGGGGGAGTTCTTGATAGCAATCAGCCCCAGCATTTT. Protein sequence: CASRMGGVLDSNQPQHF.

The chain recombines TRBV5-4 with TRBJ1-3; D is ambiguous. Trimming cost V 4 bases and J 0 bases, with 5 bases left between them. Per the germline V gene, CDR1 is SGHNT and CDR2 is YYREEE (reference sequence). The CDR3 consists of 13 residues. In DNA form, the CDR3 reads TGTGCCAGCAGCCGGGGCTCTGGAAACACCATATATTTT. Translation gives CASSRGSGNTIYF.

The chain recombines TRBV28 with TRBJ2-7; no reliable D call. This CDR3 is built from 15 residues. The V end lost 3 bases, the J end lost 4 bases, and 16 bases lay between the germline ends. The germline CDR1 and CDR2 sequences are MDHEN and SYDVKM. The CDR3 nucleotides read TGTGCCAGCAGTTTGTACTCACGTCCCTTATACGAGCAGTACGTC. It codes for CASSLYSRPLYEQYV.

This CDR3 reads CATSRGNTEAFF. For the CDR3, the DNA is TGTGCCACCAGTCGAGGGAACACTGAAGCTTTCTTT. This chain connects TRBV24-1 to TRBJ1-1; D gene uncertain. The V and J ends lost 6 bases and 1 base respectively, with 5 bases between them. The germline V gene has CDR1 KGHDR and CDR2 SFDVKD. This CDR3 has 12 amino acids.

The rearrangement uses TRBV5-4 and TRBJ1-1, with D possibly being TRBD1 (6 bases). CDR1 and CDR2 from the germline V gene are SGHNT and YYREEE (reference sequence). V lost 0 bases and J 6 bases, leaving 9 bases between the germline ends. This CDR3 region has 13 residues. The CDR3 nucleotides are TGTGCCAGCAGCTTGGAAGGGGGGGCTGAAGCTTTCTTT. This encodes CASSLEGGAEAFF.

This clone was recorded a few times. The chain recombines TRBV18 with TRBJ1-4; D may be TRBD1 (5 bases). CDR1 and CDR2 from the germline V gene are KGHSH and LQKENI. V lost 3 bases and J 10 bases, leaving 15 bases between the germline ends. The CDR3 totals 14 residues. Here the CDR3 DNA reads TGTGCCAGCTCACCCAGGCAGGGAAAGGGAAAACTGTTTTTT. This translates into CASSPRQGKGKLFF.

The chain has TRBV5-6 and TRBJ2-5, with 9 positions matching TRBD2. The trim removed 3 bases at V and 7 bases at J, leaving 22 bases unmatched. The germline gives CDR1 SGHDT, CDR2 YYEEEE. The CDR3 has 19 amino acids. DNA of the CDR3: TGTGCCAGCAGCTCAAGAACCCATAGCGGGGGACCCGGCTTGGGGACCCAGTACTTC. Amino acids: CASSSRTHSGGPGLGTQYF.

This clone was found once. The chain employs TRBV6-1 and TRBJ2-3; the D gene is possibly TRBD2 (6 bases). This CDR3 comprises 16 residues. Per the germline V gene, CDR1 is MNHNS and CDR2 is SASEGT. V was cut by 4 bases and J by 4 bases, with 18 bases left in between. CDR3 sequence (DNA): TGTGCCAGCAGTGGCCCTTGGCGGGGCGTCGCAGATACGCAGTATTTT. This translates into CASSGPWRGVADTQYF.

The chain's CDR3 is CASGGVLGSPLHF. The CDR3 DNA is TGTGCCAGCGGGGGAGTGCTGGGTTCACCCCTCCACTTT. The chain recombines TRBV19 with TRBJ1-6, with a weak D call TRBD1 (5 bases). The CDR3 totals 13 residues. Trimming removed 9 bases at V and 9 bases at J, with 15 bases between. CDR1 LNHDA and CDR2 SQIVND come from the germline V gene (reference sequence). Together with reference TRBV19 and TRBJ1-6, the CDR3 gives the full variable domain: DGGITQSPKYLFRKEGQNVTLSCEQNLNHDAMYWYRQDPGQGLRLIYYSQIVNDFQKGDIAEGYSVSREKKESFPLTVTSAQKNPTAFYLCASGGVLGSPLHFGNGTRLTVT.

This rearrangement joins TRBV5-1 to TRBJ1-1; unclear D gene. CDR1 is SGHRS and CDR2 is YFSETQ in the germline V gene. This CDR3 spans 14 amino acids. V dropped 4 bases and J dropped 5 bases, with 15 bases sitting between them. The CDR3 DNA is TGCGCCAGCAGCACCTATACGGTGGAGACTGAAGCTTTCTTT. Protein sequence: CASSTYTVETEAFF.

The chain uses TRBV6-6 and TRBJ1-5; 7 nucleotides line up with TRBD1. Germline lookup yields CDR1 MNHNY and CDR2 SVGAGI (reference sequence). V shed 5 bases, J shed 0 bases, and the junction held 1 base outside the gene matches. The CDR3 has 14 residues. CDR3 in amino acids: CASSRDSSNQPQHF. CDR3 bases: TGTGCCAGCAGTAGGGACAGTAGCAATCAGCCCCAGCATTTT.

The CDR3 is CASSQDTGERGRTNEKLFF. In DNA form, the CDR3 reads TGCGCCAGCAGCCAAGATACAGGGGAAAGGGGTAGGACTAATGAAAAACTGTTTTTT. This chain joins TRBV4-1 and TRBJ1-4; 7 bases fit TRBD1. The CDR3 loop spans 19 amino acids. The trim removed 0 bases at V and 2 bases at J, leaving 12 bases unmatched. Germline-derived CDR1 and CDR2 are MGHRA and YSYEKL.

For the CDR3, the DNA is TGTGCCAGTAGTCGCAGTGGTAACACTGAAGCTTTCTTT. Protein sequence: CASSRSGNTEAFF. The rearrangement links TRBV19 to TRBJ1-1; the D is unclear. The V end was cut by 5 bases, the J end by 2 bases, with 9 bases between. The germline gives CDR1 LNHDA, CDR2 SQIVND (reference sequence). The CDR3 loop spans 13 amino acids.

This clone was counted between two and nine times. The V gene is TRBV4-1, the J gene TRBJ1-1; D is unresolved. V lost 0 bases and J lost 0, with 14 bases in between. Germline loops: CDR1 MGHRA, CDR2 YSYEKL. There are 17 residues in the CDR3. The CDR3 nucleotides are TGCGCCAGCAGCCAAGATAGTCGCAGGACTATGAACACTGAAGCTTTCTTT. Protein product: CASSQDSRRTMNTEAFF.

The chain is built from TRBV6-5 and TRBJ1-5; TRBD1 matches at 10 bases. This CDR3 has 13 amino acids. V shed 6 bases, J shed 8 bases, and the junction held 4 bases outside the gene matches. The germline gives CDR1 MNHEY, CDR2 SVGAGI. The CDR3 loop is CASRRDRGEPQHF. The CDR3 DNA sequence: TGTGCCAGCAGAAGGGACAGGGGAGAGCCCCAGCATTTT.

This clone occurred once. V gene TRBV20-1 combines with J gene TRBJ2-5; TRBD1 aligns across 9 bases. With 3 bases clipped from V and 0 bases from J, the junction kept 14 bases outside the gene matches. The CDR3 is 18 amino acids. Germline lookup yields CDR1 DFQATT and CDR2 SNEGSKA (reference sequence). The CDR3 region is CSASSGTGGAVYQETQYF. CDR3 sequence (DNA): TGCAGTGCTAGTTCGGGAACAGGGGGCGCGGTTTACCAAGAGACCCAGTACTTC.

The V call is TRBV9, the J call TRBJ2-1; 8 nucleotides line up with TRBD2. V lost 4 bases, J lost 5 bases, and 8 bases stayed unmatched. The CDR3 spans 15 residues. In germline, CDR1 is SGDLS, CDR2 YYNGEE. In nucleotides, the CDR3 is TGTGCCAGCAGCCGTGAGCGGGGGCAGCACAATGAGCAGTTCTTC. The encoded protein is CASSRERGQHNEQFF.

This clone was seen only a few times. This chain links TRBV7-3 with TRBJ2-1; TRBD2 aligns across 8 bases. The CDR3 totals 15 residues. Looked up from germline, CDR1 is SGHTA and CDR2 is FQGTGA. The junction had 11 bases not matched to a gene; V was cut back by 6 bases and J by 7 bases. In DNA form, the CDR3 reads TGTGCCAGCAGTCTTCTGGTAGCGGGGCATAATGAGCAGTTCTTC. Encoded protein: CASSLLVAGHNEQFF.

The rearrangement joins TRBV21-1 to TRBJ1-5; the D segment call TRBD1 is taken from the table without a DNA check. TRBV21-1 is a pseudogene locus. The CDR3 runs to 13 residues. The CDR3 DNA reads as TGTGCCAGCATCCGACAGGGCCATCAGCCCCAGCATTTT. Translating gives CASIRQGHQPQHF.

V gene TRBV6-5 combines with J gene TRBJ1-4; possibly TRBD1 for D (6 bases). The germline gives CDR1 MNHEY, CDR2 SVGAGI. The CDR3 sequence is 15 residues long. V was trimmed by 4 bases and J by 4 bases, leaving 13 bases between them. The CDR3 reads CASSSTGRVNEKLFF. In nucleotides, the CDR3 is TGTGCCAGCAGTTCGACAGGTCGTGTTAATGAAAAACTGTTTTTT.